Listed below are T cell receptor beta chains from one sample, sequenced in a study of cytomegalovirus exposure and HLA in healthy donors. This table comes from immunoSEQ multiplex PCR, and its TCRdb copy is limited to in-frame clones, with some not included. Of 110,000 to 150,000 clones listed, 85% to 95% are singletons. Sample: PBMCs. Receptors originate from a man aged 18 to 30 in good health and CMV-seropositive. CDR3s include the opening cysteine and the closing phenylalanine or tryptophan.

>TRBV28|TRBJ2-7
CASRTRDRGIYEQYF
>TRBV7-2|TRBJ1-4
CASSLDRGGEKLFF
>TRBV4-1|TRBJ2-1
CASSQDRTSGDEQFF
>TRBV28|TRBJ2-7
CASSFRSGAVDEQYF
>TRBV4-1|TRBJ2-1
CASSQHRGSYNEQFF
>TRBV7-9|TRBJ1-1
CASSLQMNTEAFF
>TRBV19|TRBJ2-1
CASTPPSLVAGSYNEQFF
>TRBV27|TRBJ2-5
CASSRSGQETQYF
>TRBV30|TRBJ1-1
CAWSPLGQGAAEAFF
>TRBV6-5|TRBJ2-7
CASSYADIYAGYEQYF
>TRBV27|TRBJ2-1
CASRGNCSCWPNEQFF
>TRBV5-6|TRBJ2-3
CASSQLAGASTDTQYF
>TRBV5-1|TRBJ1-5
CASSSGLGSNQPQHF
>TRBV7-9|TRBJ2-1
CASSPSGSYNEQFF
>TRBV6-1|TRBJ2-6
CASLSLESGANVLTF
>TRBV28|TRBJ2-1
CASSLKRGSYNEQFF
>TRBV6-6|TRBJ2-7
CASSYPRRGGSYEQYF
>TRBV28|TRBJ1-5
CASSYTGQGNQPQHF
>TRBV19|TRBJ2-5
CASSEVTGAPQETQYF
>TRBV5-1|TRBJ1-6
CASSLYSGTVYNSPLHF
>TRBV7-9|TRBJ1-5
CASSLAGGKEPQHF
>TRBV11-2|TRBJ2-1
CASSSGFHEQFF
>TRBV5-1|TRBJ2-2
CASSLARGDTGELFF
>TRBV6-1|TRBJ2-2
CASSEWGLAGVPTGELFF
>TRBV9|TRBJ2-5
CASSVSGTGEETQYF
>TRBV29-1|TRBJ1-2
CSVERLLGANYGYTF
>TRBV13|TRBJ1-3
CASSLGRQLIGNTIYF
>TRBV7-9|TRBJ1-5
CASSLQGYNQPQHF